This T cell receptor beta chain stems from a study of OX40 agonist ivuxolimab in advanced cancers. Assay: immunoSEQ multiplex PCR; the TCRdb copy retains only in-frame clones and omits some. The sample shows roughly 87,000 clones, under 95% of them seen only once. This CDR3 has 17 amino acids. The ends were cut back, 4 bases at V and 1 base at J, with 17 bases in the middle. The germline V gene has CDR1 SGHTA and CDR2 FQGNSA. Sequences were derived from CD4+ or CD8+ T cells sorted from blood, sampled in a trial of the OX40 agonist ivuxolimab. This sequence was found in an adult with an advanced solid tumor such as melanoma, head and neck, liver or kidney cancer. The rearrangement links TRBV7-2 to TRBJ1-5; no clear D gene. The CDR3 DNA is TGTGCCAGCAGCTCAATCTCTCTTCATGCGAGCAATCAGCCCCAGCATTTT. This codes for CASSSISLHASNQPQHF.